One TCR beta chain is described in this entry. The data are from a study of blood T cell repertoires in COVID-19. Looking at the study overall: Both acute and convalescent COVID-19 samples were obtained from the United States, Italy and Spain. PBMCs, B-cell-depleted T cells, or T cells were the source of the cDNA or gDNA that made up the material.

Source study methods: Nucleated cell number was recorded as an estimate derived from reference gene primer amplification. TCRdb's copy holds only in-frame clones and misses some; the assay was immunoSEQ multiplex PCR. The V and J calls and the clone size are those of that table, but D and trimming were determined from the DNA. The table lists about 130,000 clones, around 74% of them singletons. Germline V CDR1 and CDR2: SEHNR, FQNEAQ (reference sequence). The CDR3 totals 13 residues. V gave up 6 bases and J gave up 2 bases, with 10 bases separating them. This rearrangement joins TRBV7-9 to TRBJ1-1; TRBD1 is a possible D gene (6 bases). The source material was peripheral blood. This receptor was identified in a man aged 55 to 70 with acute or convalescent COVID-19. The CDR3 is CASSLDSNTEAFF. The CDR3 DNA reads TGTGCCAGCAGTTTGGACAGTAACACTGAAGCTTTCTTT. The full variable domain, its missing parts supplied by reference TRBV7-9 and TRBJ1-1, is DTGVSQNPRHKITKRGQNVTFRCDPISEHNRLYWYRQTLGQGPEFLTYFQNEAQLEKSRLLSDRFSAERPKGSFSTLEIQRTEQGDSAMYLCASSLDSNTEAFFGQGTRLTVV.